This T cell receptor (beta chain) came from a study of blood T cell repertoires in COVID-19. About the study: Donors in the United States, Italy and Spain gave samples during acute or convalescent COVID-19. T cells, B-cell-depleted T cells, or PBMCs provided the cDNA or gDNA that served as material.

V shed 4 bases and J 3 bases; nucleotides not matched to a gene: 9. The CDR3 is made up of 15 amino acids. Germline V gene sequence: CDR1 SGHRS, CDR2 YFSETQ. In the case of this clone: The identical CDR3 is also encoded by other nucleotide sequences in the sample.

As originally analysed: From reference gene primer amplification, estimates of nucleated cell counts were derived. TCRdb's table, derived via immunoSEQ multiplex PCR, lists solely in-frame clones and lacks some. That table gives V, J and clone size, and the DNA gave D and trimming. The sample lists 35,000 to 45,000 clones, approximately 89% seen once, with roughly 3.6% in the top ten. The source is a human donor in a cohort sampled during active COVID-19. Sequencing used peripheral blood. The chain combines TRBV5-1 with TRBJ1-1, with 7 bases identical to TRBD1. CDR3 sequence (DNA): TGCGCCAGCAGCCTGACAGGGCAAGGGGACACTGAAGCTTTCTTT. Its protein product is CASSLTGQGDTEAFF.